Following are 26 T cell receptor beta chains from one sample sequenced in a study of regulatory T cells in long-lasting Graves disease. Time point specified: persistent/refractory GD, antithyroid drugs over 5 years with positive TRAb. Making the TCR library involved RNA that had been extracted from PBMCs. iRepertoire HTBI primers and Arm-PCR of CDR3 regions built TCR beta libraries. One entry per CDR3 protein results from TCRdb running MiXCR on the multiplex PCR reads. The table includes 350,000 to 500,000 distinct CDR3 sequences, 21% detected once. Sequences were derived from peripheral blood mononuclear cells (PBMCs), sampled when the disease was refractory, from a patient treated with antithyroid drugs. The receptors were sampled from a female donor with Graves disease.

This clonotype was seen a few times. The chain has TRBV4-2 and TRBJ2-5; 15 bases match TRBD2. The CDR3 consists of 15 residues. Germline V gene sequence: CDR1 LGHNA, CDR2 YNFKEQ. The ends lost 3 bases at V and 5 bases at J; junction bases unmatched: 1. In DNA, the CDR3 is TGTGCCAGCAGCCACGGGACTAGCGGGAGGGAGACCCAGTACTTC. It codes for CASSHGTSGRETQYF.

This clonotype appeared many times. V gene TRBV13 combines with J gene TRBJ2-6; D gene uncertain. CDR3 length: 15 amino acids. Trimming stripped 1 base from V and 2 bases from J, with 6 bases between. The germline V gene has CDR1 PRHDT and CDR2 FYEKMQ (reference sequence). CDR3 region: CASSLAVTGANVLTF. The CDR3 DNA is TGTGCCAGCAGCTTAGCTGTAACTGGGGCCAACGTCCTGACTTTC.

The V call is TRBV6-1, the J call TRBJ1-1, with TRBD1 matching 7 bases. This CDR3 is 15 amino acids long. The trim removed 6 bases at V and 4 bases at J, leaving 11 bases unmatched. Germline V gene data show CDR1 as MNHNS and CDR2 as SASEGT. CDR3 sequence (DNA): TGTGCCAGCAGCCCCGACAGGGTCTCGGTCACTGAAGCTTTCTTT. Its translation is CASSPDRVSVTEAFF.

This clonotype occurred a few times. V gene TRBV19 combines with J gene TRBJ1-5, with D unresolved. The germline CDR1 and CDR2 sequences are LNHDA and SQIVND (reference sequence). The ends were cut back, 3 bases at V and 3 bases at J, with 9 bases in the middle. This CDR3 is built from 14 residues. CDR3 DNA sequence: TGTGCCAGTAGTATGGCTCAGTTCAATCAGCCCCAGCATTTT. Encoded protein: CASSMAQFNQPQHF. Supplemented by reference TRBV19 and TRBJ1-5, the full variable domain reads DGGITQSPKYLFRKEGQNVTLSCEQNLNHDAMYWYRQDPGQGLRLIYYSQIVNDFQKGDIAEGYSVSREKKESFPLTVTSAQKNPTAFYLCASSMAQFNQPQHFGDGTRLSIL.

V is TRBV19 and J is TRBJ2-7, with D perhaps TRBD1 or TRBD2 (5 bases each). This CDR3 comprises 16 residues. V gave up 4 bases and J gave up 3 bases, with 19 bases separating them. CDR1 is LNHDA, CDR2 SQIVND, per germline (reference sequence). CDR3 nucleotides: TGTGCCAGTAGTAGAGTACCGGGACCTGGGATCTACGAGCAGTACTTC. It codes for CASSRVPGPGIYEQYF.

V gene TRBV6-4 combines with J gene TRBJ1-5, with D perhaps TRBD1 (6 bases). V gave up 0 bases and J gave up 5 bases, with 17 bases separating them. The CDR3 runs to 17 residues. Germline V gene lookup returns CDR1 MRHNA and CDR2 SNTAGT. The CDR3 reads CASSDSRGDRTYQPQHF. For the CDR3, the DNA is TGTGCCAGCAGTGACTCGAGAGGAGACAGGACCTATCAGCCCCAGCATTTT.

This clonotype was seen a handful of times. V and J are TRBV6-1 and TRBJ2-2; 9 bases map to TRBD2. Germline V gene lookup returns CDR1 MNHNS and CDR2 SASEGT. The junction had 8 bases not matched to a gene; V was cut back by 2 bases and J by 7 bases. The CDR3 length is 16 residues. The DNA for the CDR3 is TGTGCCAGCAGTGAATACGGCGGGAGGGCCGACGGGGAGCTGTTTTTT. Protein sequence: CASSEYGGRADGELFF.

This clonotype was observed many times. This sequence joins TRBV28 and TRBJ2-7; TRBD1 might be the D (6 bases). With 5 bases removed from V and 4 bases from J, the gap between germline ends came to 6 bases. The CDR3 has 11 amino acids. Germline V gene data show CDR1 as MDHEN and CDR2 as SYDVKM. The CDR3, as DNA: TGTGCCAGCAGTACAGGGTACGAGCAGTACTTC. It yields the protein CASSTGYEQYF.

This clonotype was seen a few times. This CDR3 is CASSLGGMNSYEQYF. DNA for the CDR3: TGTGCCAGCAGCTTAGGTGGGATGAACTCCTACGAGCAGTACTTC. The V call is TRBV7-8, the J call TRBJ2-7; D gene ambiguous. V was cut by 1 base and J by 0 bases, with 10 bases left in between. Germline values: CDR1 SGHVS, CDR2 FQNEAQ. The CDR3 loop spans 15 amino acids.

The CDR3 DNA sequence: TGCAGTGCCCCTGATCTAGCGGGAGAACCCCGGGAGACCCAGTACTTC. It is translated as CSAPDLAGEPRETQYF. The gene calls are TRBV20-1 and TRBJ2-5; TRBD2 aligns across 10 bases. In germline, CDR1 is DFQATT, CDR2 SNEGSKA (reference sequence). This CDR3 has 16 amino acids. Germline trimming cut 6 bases from V and 5 bases from J; bases unmatched to any gene: 15.

The chain links TRBV6-9 to TRBJ2-1; TRBD1 aligns across 7 bases. Trimming removed 3 bases from V and 10 bases from J; junction bases left unmatched: 9. The germline V gene encodes CDR1 MNHGY and CDR2 SVAAGI. CDR3 length: 14 residues. CDR3 residues: CASSYIDRVDEQFF. In DNA form, the CDR3 reads TGTGCCAGCAGTTACATAGACAGGGTGGACGAGCAGTTCTTC.

The table lists this clonotype with many counts. J is TRBJ2-2 and V is TRBV27; 7 nucleotides agree with TRBD2. The junction had 12 bases not matched to a gene; V was cut back by 8 bases and J by 0 bases. Germline V gene sequence: CDR1 MNHEY, CDR2 SMNVEV (reference sequence). The CDR3 extends over 17 amino acids. The CDR3 DNA sequence: TGTGCCAGCCGTATCGGGCTAGCGGACGCGAACACCGGGGAGCTGTTTTTT. This sequence encodes CASRIGLADANTGELFF.

CDR3 region: CASSQVATAIYTGELFF. CDR3 nucleotide sequence: TGTGCCAGCAGCCAAGTTGCGACAGCCATCTACACCGGGGAGCTGTTTTTT. V and J are TRBV14 and TRBJ2-2, with D perhaps TRBD1 (5 bases). V was pared by 1 base and J by 3 bases, with 15 bases between. Germline V gene data show CDR1 as SGHDN and CDR2 as FVKESK. The CDR3 has 17 amino acids.

This clonotype appeared a few times. V is TRBV14 and J is TRBJ2-5; 14 bases agree with TRBD2. CDR1 SGHDN and CDR2 FVKESK come from the germline V gene. The CDR3 is 18 residues long. After removal of 0 bases from V and 5 bases from J, the junction contained 8 bases not matched to a gene. The DNA for the CDR3 is TGTGCCAGCAGCCAAGACTACGGGACTAGCGGGAGTTCGGAGACCCAGTACTTC. This translates into CASSQDYGTSGSSETQYF.

The table lists this clonotype with many counts. The chain links TRBV7-9 to TRBJ2-5, with D perhaps assigned TRBD1 or TRBD2 (5 bases each). The germline CDR1 and CDR2 sequences are SEHNR and FQNEAQ (reference sequence). V was trimmed by 0 bases and J by 9 bases, leaving 8 bases between them. There are 12 residues in the CDR3. CDR3 loop: CASSLAGDPQYF. DNA for the CDR3: TGTGCCAGCAGCTTAGCCGGGGACCCCCAGTACTTC.

This clonotype has more than one count but fewer than ten. The chain couples TRBV7-9 to TRBJ2-1; D not resolved. This CDR3 is 12 amino acids long. The V gene's germline CDR1 is SEHNR and CDR2 FQNEAQ (reference sequence). Trimming stripped 3 bases from V and 9 bases from J, with 9 bases between. CDR3 in DNA: TGTGCCAGCAGCTTTGACCCTAGTGAGCAGTTCTTC. Amino acids: CASSFDPSEQFF.

There are many counts of this clonotype. V usage is TRBV15 and J usage is TRBJ2-7, with D tentatively TRBD2 (6 bases). Germline V CDR1 and CDR2: LNHNV, YYDKDF (reference sequence). Trimming left V 4 bases short and J 3 bases short, with 13 bases between. CDR3 length: 14 amino acids. CDR3 in amino acids: CATSTWGGDYEQYF. Written as DNA, the CDR3 is TGTGCCACCAGCACCTGGGGCGGGGACTACGAGCAGTACTTC.

This clonotype occurred a few times. The V gene is TRBV19, the J gene TRBJ1-3; the D gene is possibly TRBD1 (5 bases). The CDR3 runs to 16 residues. The ends were cut back, 6 bases at V and 2 bases at J, with 17 bases in the middle. Germline lookup yields CDR1 LNHDA and CDR2 SQIVND (reference sequence). CDR3 DNA sequence: TGTGCCAGTAGCGAATACAGGACGGGACCTGGAAACACCATATATTTT. As protein: CASSEYRTGPGNTIYF.

This clonotype was counted a few times. The chain employs TRBV4-1 and TRBJ1-6; TRBD1 matches at 7 bases. The CDR3 extends over 15 amino acids. CDR1 and CDR2 from the germline V gene are MGHRA and YSYEKL. V shed 1 base, J shed 9 bases, and the junction held 6 bases outside the gene matches. DNA for the CDR3: TGCGCCAGCAGCCAAGGGGAAGGGGGCGTTTCACCCCTCCACTTT. Translation: CASSQGEGGVSPLHF.

This clonotype was detected ten times or more. The gene calls are TRBV28 and TRBJ1-3; no definite D call. Trimming took off 0 bases at V and 0 bases at J, with 6 bases between the two ends. The CDR3 totals 15 residues. Germline CDR1 MDHEN, CDR2 SYDVKM. The CDR3 region is CASSLWGYSGNTIYF. CDR3 nucleotides: TGTGCCAGCAGTTTATGGGGATACTCTGGAAACACCATATATTTT. Combining the CDR3 with reference TRBV28 and TRBJ1-3 gives the whole variable domain DVKVTQSSRYLVKRTGEKVFLECVQDMDHENMFWYRQDPGLGLRLIYFSYDVKMKEKGDIPEGYSVSREKKERFSLILESASTNQTSMYLCASSLWGYSGNTIYFGEGSWLTVV.

The gene calls are TRBV3-1 and TRBJ2-4; a weak D match, TRBD2 (5 bases). CDR3 size: 15 residues. Germline CDR1 is LGHDT and CDR2 is YNNKEL (reference sequence). Trimming cost V 0 bases and J 3 bases, with 9 bases left between them. This chain's CDR3 is CASSQDHRGKNIQYF. CDR3 bases: TGTGCCAGCAGCCAAGATCACCGGGGCAAAAACATTCAGTACTTC.

This clonotype has more than one count but fewer than ten. V usage is TRBV20-1 and J usage is TRBJ2-3, with 9 bases aligning to TRBD2. The CDR3 has 15 amino acids. After removal of 5 bases from V and 2 bases from J, the junction contained 8 bases not matched to a gene. From germline, CDR1 is DFQATT and CDR2 SNEGSKA (reference sequence). CDR3 region: CSAFQAGGFTDTQYF. CDR3 coding DNA: TGCAGTGCTTTTCAAGCGGGAGGATTCACAGATACGCAGTATTTT.

This sequence joins TRBV6-2 or TRBV6-3 and TRBJ1-2; TRBD1 matches at 8 bases. V lost 2 bases to trimming and J lost 3 bases; unmatched junction nucleotides: 8. The CDR3 loop spans 16 amino acids. Germline V CDR1 and CDR2: MNHEY, SVGEGT. The CDR3: CASSYVRDRLDYGYTF. Here the CDR3 DNA reads TGTGCCAGCAGTTACGTGCGGGACAGGCTTGACTATGGCTACACCTTC.

CDR3: CSARDYWTGANVLTF. In DNA form, the CDR3 reads TGCAGTGCTAGAGATTACTGGACTGGGGCCAACGTCCTGACTTTC. The chain is built from TRBV20-1 and TRBJ2-6; D unclear. From germline, CDR1 is DFQATT and CDR2 SNEGSKA (reference sequence). This CDR3 spans 15 amino acids. V was trimmed by 0 bases and J by 2 bases, leaving 8 bases between them.

In its sample, this clonotype was seen a few times. One base away lies a much larger clone, so this may be a sequencing read error. The chain is built from TRBV6-5 and TRBJ2-7, with 14 nucleotides matching TRBD2. The CDR3 has 17 amino acids. CDR1 MNHEY and CDR2 SVGAGI come from the germline V gene. CDR3 nucleotide sequence: TGTGCCAGCAGTTCCGGGACTAGCGGGAGTTCCCCCTACGGGCAGTACTTC. Its protein is CASSSGTSGSSPYGQYF.

This clonotype came up many times. V and J are TRBV30 and TRBJ1-4; D perhaps matches TRBD1 (5 bases). Germline loops: CDR1 GTSNPN, CDR2 SVGIG (reference sequence). The CDR3 totals 13 residues. Trimming cost V 6 bases and J 7 bases, with 15 bases left between them. The CDR3 DNA follows: TGTGCCTGCAGGTGGGGGATGGGTGAAAAACTGTTTTTT. It codes for CACRWGMGEKLFF.